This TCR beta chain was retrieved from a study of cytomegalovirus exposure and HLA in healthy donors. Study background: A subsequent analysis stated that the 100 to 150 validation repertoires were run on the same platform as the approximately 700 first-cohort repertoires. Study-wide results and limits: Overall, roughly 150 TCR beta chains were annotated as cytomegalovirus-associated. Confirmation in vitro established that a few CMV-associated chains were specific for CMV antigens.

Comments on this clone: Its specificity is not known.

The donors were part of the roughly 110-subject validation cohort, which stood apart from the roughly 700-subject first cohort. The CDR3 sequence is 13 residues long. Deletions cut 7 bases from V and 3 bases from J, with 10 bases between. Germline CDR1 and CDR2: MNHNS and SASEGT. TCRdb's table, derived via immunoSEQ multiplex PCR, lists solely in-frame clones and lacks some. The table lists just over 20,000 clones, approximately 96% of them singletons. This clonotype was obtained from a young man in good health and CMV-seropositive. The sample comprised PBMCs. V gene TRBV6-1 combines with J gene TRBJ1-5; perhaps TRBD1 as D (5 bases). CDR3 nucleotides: TGTGCCAGCATTCAGGGAAACAATCAGCCCCAGCATTTT. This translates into CASIQGNNQPQHF.